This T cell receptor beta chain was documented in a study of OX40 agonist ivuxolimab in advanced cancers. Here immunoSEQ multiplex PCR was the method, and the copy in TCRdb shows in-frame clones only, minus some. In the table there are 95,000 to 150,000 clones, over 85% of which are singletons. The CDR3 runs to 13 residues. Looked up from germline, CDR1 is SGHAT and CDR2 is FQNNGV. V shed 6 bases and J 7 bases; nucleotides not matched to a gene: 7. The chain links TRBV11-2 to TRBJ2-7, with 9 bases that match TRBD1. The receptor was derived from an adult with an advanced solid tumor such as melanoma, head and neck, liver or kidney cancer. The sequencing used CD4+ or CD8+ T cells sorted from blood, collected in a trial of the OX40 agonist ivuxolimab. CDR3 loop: CASRYTGGREQYF. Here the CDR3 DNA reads TGTGCCAGCAGATATACAGGGGGCAGGGAGCAGTACTTC.